The T cell receptor beta chain described here comes from a study of T cells in women clearing cervical HPV infection. Background on the study: Women with histologically confirmed HPV16-related CIN3 or worse, 2 with invasive cancer, served as cases.

CDR1 is SGHTA and CDR2 is FQGNSA in the germline V gene. CDR3 size: 13 residues. V was cut by 5 bases and J by 3 bases, with 7 bases left in between. The table came from immunoSEQ multiplex PCR; TCRdb's copy has only in-frame clones and leaves some out. The repertoire shows about 26,000 clones; the top ten hold around 3.5%. Notes on the study in general: CIN3+ cases had significantly higher TCR richness than controls; evenness did not differ. Effector/memory and HPV-specific T cells were not isolated, and association timing is unknown.

Turning to this clone: What it binds is not known. The read terminates 3 residues ahead of where the CDR3 ends, so the germline J gene completes it.

Sequencing was carried out using blood buffy coat. The V and J genes are TRBV7-2 and TRBJ2-2; D remains ambiguous. The sequence was obtained from a woman between 18 and 69 years old with a cervical HPV16 infection that either progressed to CIN3+ or cleared (not recorded which). This CDR3 is CASSRDYTGELFF. Incomplete CDR3 DNA: TGTGCCAGCAGCAGAGACTACACCGGGGAG.